A selection of T cell receptor beta chains follows, all from one sample in a study of blood T cell repertoires in COVID-19. Using immunoSEQ multiplex PCR, the repertoire was profiled, and TCRdb retains in-frame clones only, with some absent. Of about 91,000 clones in the sample, 77% were seen once. The sequenced sample was peripheral blood. All receptors derive from a woman aged 80 or over with acute or convalescent COVID-19. Both conserved end residues are trimmed from each CDR3. The D gene is left open where the match is weak.

cdr3_aa,d_call,j_call,v_call
ASSWMVQGSTLH,-,TRBJ1-6,TRBV5-5
AWETEKETQY,-,TRBJ2-5,TRBV30
ATSDGTDRGFEQF,TRBD1,TRBJ2-1,TRBV24-1
ASSQVSGQMPYGYT,TRBD1,TRBJ1-2,TRBV4-1
ASSDSAGAGAHTDTQY,TRBD2,TRBJ2-3,TRBV5-1
ASSHGDREDGQY,TRBD1,TRBJ2-7,TRBV4-3
ASRGQGTFPNYGYT,TRBD1,TRBJ1-2,TRBV19
ASSQQMNTEAF,-,TRBJ1-1,TRBV12-3/TRBV12-4
ASTLRGGISNEQF,TRBD2,TRBJ2-1,TRBV27
ASSPTQLFSGANVLT,-,TRBJ2-6,TRBV4-1
ASSQTSGSSYEQY,TRBD2,TRBJ2-7,TRBV4-2
ASSLVGQPPTEAF,TRBD1,TRBJ1-1,TRBV5-8
ASGGRPNTEAF,-,TRBJ1-1,TRBV5-5
ASSGQGTYNEQF,TRBD1,TRBJ2-1,TRBV7-9
ASSLGAGGNQPQH,TRBD1,TRBJ1-5,TRBV11-1
ASGSGQGRLAF,TRBD1,TRBJ1-1,TRBV6-5
ASKQGAEAF,-,TRBJ1-1,TRBV6-5
ASSKRQGRQPQH,TRBD1,TRBJ1-5,TRBV6-5
ASSDRLGTGHTEAF,TRBD1,TRBJ1-1,TRBV7-6
ASSIDPQTGNYGYT,TRBD1,TRBJ1-2,TRBV19
ASRAGTGSLYEQY,TRBD1,TRBJ2-7,TRBV6-5
ASSSSGRAYNEQF,TRBD2,TRBJ2-1,TRBV11-1
ASSVGGGMFTEAF,-,TRBJ1-1,TRBV9
ASSQFITGREQY,-,TRBJ2-7,TRBV14
ASSFLAAEGVGELF,-,TRBJ2-2,TRBV5-1
ASSLLGGQVQETQY,TRBD1,TRBJ2-5,TRBV7-9
ASSLTGQGPYGYT,TRBD1,TRBJ1-2,TRBV7-3
ASSSGGHRNTEAF,-,TRBJ1-1,TRBV7-3
ASSFAGTSGIGEQF,TRBD2,TRBJ2-1,TRBV11-2
ASSHGTGHEAF,TRBD1,TRBJ1-1,TRBV28
ASSIGQPGNSPLH,-,TRBJ1-6,TRBV19
ASSQTGSSYEQY,-,TRBJ2-7,TRBV5-1
ASSYSISIRTANYGYT,-,TRBJ1-2,TRBV6-2/TRBV6-3
ASSPPGQLHYGYT,TRBD1,TRBJ1-2,TRBV4-1
ASRRQGANNEKLF,TRBD1,TRBJ1-4,TRBV19